The 18 T cell receptor beta chains given below trace back to one sample, sequenced in a study of long-term antiretroviral therapy in people with HIV. Version v3.0 of the immunoSEQ assay ran at survey level. Method: immunoSEQ multiplex PCR; TCRdb's copy keeps in-frame clones and lacks some. The repertoire includes more than 25,000 clones, 95% to 98% of them detected once, and approximately 2% sits in the top ten. Sample: unsorted PBMCs, taken 7.6 years after starting antiretroviral therapy. These receptors originate from a man aged 30 to 45 with HIV.

V usage is TRBV4-3 and J usage is TRBJ2-7; D uncertain. Germline CDR1 is LGHNA and CDR2 is YSLEER. Between the trimmed V and J ends, which lost 0 bases and 0 bases, there was a span of 15 bases. This CDR3 contains 17 residues. The CDR3 here is CASSQERIDFSSYEQYF. In DNA form, the CDR3 reads TGCGCCAGCAGCCAAGAGAGGATCGACTTTAGCTCCTACGAGCAGTACTTC.

The chain carries TRBV6-5 and TRBJ2-2; D is ambiguous. This CDR3 contains 15 residues. CDR1 is MNHEY, CDR2 SVGAGI, per germline. The V end was cut by 7 bases, the J end by 3 bases, with 15 bases between. In nucleotides, the CDR3 is TGTGCCAGCACCTACTTTCGAGGCTACACCGGGGAGCTGTTTTTT. Amino acids: CASTYFRGYTGELFF.

V and J are TRBV7-6 and TRBJ2-7; D is perhaps TRBD1 (6 bases). V was shortened by 4 bases and J by 6 bases, with 10 bases between the two germline ends. The CDR3 consists of 12 residues. Germline CDR1 reads SGHVS; CDR2 reads FNYEAQ. The CDR3: CASSSGDGEQYF. Here the CDR3 DNA reads TGTGCCAGCAGCTCAGGGGACGGCGAGCAGTACTTC. The full variable domain, rest sourced from reference TRBV7-6 and TRBJ2-7, is GAGVSQSPRYKVTKRGQDVALRCDPISGHVSLYWYRQALGQGPEFLTYFNYEAQQDKSGLPNDRFSAERPEGSISTLTIQRTEQRDSAMYRCASSSGDGEQYFGPGTRLTVT.

This chain joins TRBV15 and TRBJ2-2; no clear D. This CDR3 is 13 amino acids long. Germline lookup yields CDR1 LNHNV and CDR2 YYDKDF (reference sequence). V lost 6 bases to trimming and J lost 9 bases, with 14 bases between them. The CDR3 DNA follows: TGTGCCACCAGTACTACCCCCCACCGGGAGCTGTTTTTT. Its translation is CATSTTPHRELFF.

In DNA, the CDR3 is TGTGCCATCAGTGAGTCTCACGAGCAGTACTTC. Its translation is CAISESHEQYF. The chain uses TRBV10-3 and TRBJ2-7; D is unclear. V dropped 0 bases and J dropped 5 bases, with 2 bases sitting between them. Germline-derived CDR1 and CDR2 are ENHRY and SYGVKD. The CDR3 runs to 11 residues.

This chain connects TRBV14 to TRBJ1-1; the D gene is possibly TRBD1 (6 bases). Germline V lookup: CDR1 SGHDN, CDR2 FVKESK. The CDR3 has 12 residues. V lost 4 bases to trimming and J lost 11 bases, with 14 bases between them. The CDR3 sequence is CASSLATGGAFF. In DNA, the CDR3 is TGTGCCAGCAGCCTTGCGACAGGCGGGGCTTTCTTT.

V usage is TRBV19 and J usage is TRBJ2-6, with D unclear. Germline assignment: CDR1 LNHDA and CDR2 SQIVND (reference sequence). Between the trimmed V and J ends, which lost 3 bases and 8 bases, there was a span of 5 bases. This CDR3 spans 12 amino acids. CDR3: CASSMITNVLTF. The CDR3 DNA reads TGTGCCAGTAGTATGATAACCAACGTCCTGACTTTC.

The chain employs TRBV6-5 and TRBJ2-1, with D perhaps TRBD1 (6 bases). Trimming removed 8 bases at V and 9 bases at J, with 20 bases between. The CDR3 has 14 residues. Germline V lookup: CDR1 MNHEY, CDR2 SVGAGI. The DNA of the CDR3 is TGTGCCAGCGGGGGCTCAGGGCCAAAATCTGAGCAGTTCTTC. As protein: CASGGSGPKSEQFF.

The chain recombines TRBV6-5 with TRBJ2-5; D remains unclear. The ends were cut back, 10 bases at V and 5 bases at J, with 11 bases in the middle. The germline CDR1 and CDR2 sequences are MNHEY and SVGAGI. This CDR3 region has 11 residues. The CDR3 nucleotides are TGTGCCACCTCCCGGGTGGAGACCCAGTACTTC. Its protein product is CATSRVETQYF.

The chain carries TRBV5-8 and TRBJ1-2, with unresolved D. CDR3 length equals 13 residues. Per germline, CDR1 SGHTS and CDR2 YDEGEE. The V gene lost 5 bases and the J gene lost 1 base, with 9 bases spanning the gap. The CDR3 protein is CASRDLFNYGYTF. For the CDR3, the DNA is TGTGCCAGCAGGGACCTTTTTAACTATGGCTACACCTTC.

The chain links TRBV7-8 to TRBJ1-5; no reliable D call. The ends were cut back, 0 bases at V and 1 base at J, with 4 bases in the middle. CDR3 length: 14 residues. The germline gives CDR1 SGHVS, CDR2 FQNEAQ. The CDR3 region is CASSLAESNQPQHF. The CDR3 DNA reads as TGTGCCAGCAGCTTAGCAGAGAGCAATCAGCCCCAGCATTTT.

The chain recombines TRBV2 with TRBJ2-5; no reliable D call. The V gene lost 3 bases and the J gene lost 3 bases, with 8 bases spanning the gap. The CDR3 sequence is 13 residues long. Germline V lookup: CDR1 SNHLY, CDR2 FYNNEI. CDR3 amino acids: CASSEFREETQYF. In nucleotides, the CDR3 is TGTGCCAGCAGTGAGTTCCGAGAAGAGACCCAGTACTTC.

The chain has TRBV29-1 and TRBJ2-7; D is unclear. The CDR3 has 14 residues. Trimming took off 3 bases at V and 0 bases at J, with 12 bases between the two ends. Germline V gene data show CDR1 as SQVTM and CDR2 as ANQGSEA. The CDR3 nucleotides read TGCAGCGTTGAGGTCAGCTCCCGCTCCTACGAGCAGTACTTC. Translated, it gives CSVEVSSRSYEQYF.

This clone was counted a single time. The chain has TRBV13 and TRBJ1-2, with a possible D match to TRBD1 (6 bases). V lost 4 bases to trimming and J lost 5 bases, with 17 bases between them. This CDR3 is 15 amino acids long. The germline V gene encodes CDR1 PRHDT and CDR2 FYEKMQ (reference sequence). As DNA, the CDR3 is TGTGCCAGCAGCTCCCCGCACAGTGGACAGTATGGCTACACCTTC. This gives the protein CASSSPHSGQYGYTF.

The V gene is TRBV5-6, the J gene TRBJ2-1; the D gene is possibly TRBD2 (6 bases). V was cut by 1 base and J by 10 bases, with 12 bases left in between. This CDR3 is 13 amino acids long. Germline V CDR1 and CDR2: SGHDT, YYEEEE. This chain's CDR3 is CASSLSIREEQFF. The CDR3 DNA reads TGTGCCAGCAGCTTGAGTATCCGGGAGGAGCAGTTCTTC.

This chain connects TRBV19 to TRBJ2-7; 7 nucleotides agree with TRBD2. Germline loops: CDR1 LNHDA, CDR2 SQIVND (reference sequence). The J segment lost 6 bases and the V segment lost 3 bases, leaving 11 bases of the junction unmatched. This CDR3 is 15 amino acids long. In DNA form, the CDR3 reads TGTGCCAGTAGTATCTCGCGGGAGCCGTCAGGCGAGCAGTACTTC. It encodes CASSISREPSGEQYF.

This clone came up once. This chain uses TRBV5-4 with TRBJ1-6; 7 nucleotides line up with TRBD1. The germline V gene has CDR1 SGHNT and CDR2 YYREEE (reference sequence). The CDR3 contains 14 residues. Losses at the gene ends were 2 bases for V and 8 bases for J; bases not matched to a gene: 4. This CDR3 reads CASSLQGKDSPLHF. Here the CDR3 DNA reads TGTGCCAGCAGCTTACAGGGGAAAGATTCACCCCTCCACTTT. Looking up the rest from reference TRBV5-4 and TRBJ1-6 gives the full variable domain: ETGVTQSPTHLIKTRGQQVTLRCSSQSGHNTVSWYQQALGQGPQFIFQYYREEENGRGNFPPRFSGLQFPNYSSELNVNALELDDSALYLCASSLQGKDSPLHFGNGTRLTVT.

The genes are TRBV6-5 and TRBJ2-7; 11 bases fit TRBD1. CDR1 and CDR2 from the germline V gene are MNHEY and SVGAGI. The CDR3 consists of 13 residues. J lost 7 bases, V lost 11 bases, and 10 bases had no gene match. In DNA, the CDR3 is TGTGCCGCGAGAGGACAGGGGGCGCGGGAGCAGTACTTC. Translation gives CAARGQGAREQYF.